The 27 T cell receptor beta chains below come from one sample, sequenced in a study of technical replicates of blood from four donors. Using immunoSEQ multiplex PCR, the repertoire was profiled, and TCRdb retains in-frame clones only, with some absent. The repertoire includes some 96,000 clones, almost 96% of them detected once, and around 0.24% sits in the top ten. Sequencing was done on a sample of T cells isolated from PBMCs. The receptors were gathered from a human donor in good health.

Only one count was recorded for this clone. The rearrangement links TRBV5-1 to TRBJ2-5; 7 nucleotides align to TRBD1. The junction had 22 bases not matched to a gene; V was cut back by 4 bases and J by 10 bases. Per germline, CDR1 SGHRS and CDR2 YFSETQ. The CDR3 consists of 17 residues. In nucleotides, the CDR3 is TGCGCCAGCAGCCCCTCTCCGGGACAGCTCTTGGTGAGGGACCAGTACTTC. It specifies CASSPSPGQLLVRDQYF.

The CDR3 DNA reads TGTGCCAGCAGCGCGGGAAATTCACCCCTCCACTTT. Encoded protein: CASSAGNSPLHF. The chain combines TRBV9 with TRBJ1-6; the D is unclear. Trimming removed 3 bases at V and 7 bases at J, with 5 bases between. Germline V gene data show CDR1 as SGDLS and CDR2 as YYNGEE. This CDR3 contains 12 residues.

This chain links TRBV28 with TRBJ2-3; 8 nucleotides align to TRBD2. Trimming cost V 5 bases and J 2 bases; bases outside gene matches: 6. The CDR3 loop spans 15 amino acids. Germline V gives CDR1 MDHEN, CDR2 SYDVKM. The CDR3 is CASSAGGRITDTQYF. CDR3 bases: TGTGCCAGCAGTGCGGGGGGACGGATCACAGATACGCAGTATTTT.

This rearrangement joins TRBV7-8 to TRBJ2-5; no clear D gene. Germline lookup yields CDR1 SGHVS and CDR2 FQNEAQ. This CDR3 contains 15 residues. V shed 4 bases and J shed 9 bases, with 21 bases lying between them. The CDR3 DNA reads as TGTGCCAGCAGCTCAGAACCCCCAGGCCGGCTGTCCCAGTACTTC. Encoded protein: CASSSEPPGRLSQYF.

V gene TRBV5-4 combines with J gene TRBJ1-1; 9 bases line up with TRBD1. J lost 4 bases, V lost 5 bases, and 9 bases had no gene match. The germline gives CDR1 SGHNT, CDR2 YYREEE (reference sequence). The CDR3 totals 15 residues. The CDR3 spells CASSYRDREGTEAFF. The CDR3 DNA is TGTGCCAGCAGTTATAGGGACAGGGAGGGCACTGAAGCTTTCTTT.

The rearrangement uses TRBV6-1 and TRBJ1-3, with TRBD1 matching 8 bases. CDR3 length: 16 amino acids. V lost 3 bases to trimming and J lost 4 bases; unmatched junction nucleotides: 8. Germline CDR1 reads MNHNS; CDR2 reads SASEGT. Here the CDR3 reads CASSDLIRDRGNTIYF. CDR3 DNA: TGTGCCAGCAGTGACCTGATCCGGGACAGGGGAAACACCATATATTTT.

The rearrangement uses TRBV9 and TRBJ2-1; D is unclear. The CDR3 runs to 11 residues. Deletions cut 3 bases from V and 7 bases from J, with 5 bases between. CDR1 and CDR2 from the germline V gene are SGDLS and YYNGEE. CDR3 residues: CASSESNEQFF. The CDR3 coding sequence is TGTGCCAGCAGCGAATCAAATGAGCAGTTCTTC.

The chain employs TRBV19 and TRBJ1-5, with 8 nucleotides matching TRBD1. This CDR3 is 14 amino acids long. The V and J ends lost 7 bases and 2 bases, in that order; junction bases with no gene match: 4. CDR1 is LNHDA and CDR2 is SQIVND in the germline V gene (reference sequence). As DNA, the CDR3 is TGTGCCAGTACCGGGGGACAGGGCAATCAGCCCCAGCATTTT. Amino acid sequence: CASTGGQGNQPQHF. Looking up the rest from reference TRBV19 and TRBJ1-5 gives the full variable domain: DGGITQSPKYLFRKEGQNVTLSCEQNLNHDAMYWYRQDPGQGLRLIYYSQIVNDFQKGDIAEGYSVSREKKESFPLTVTSAQKNPTAFYLCASTGGQGNQPQHFGDGTRLSIL.

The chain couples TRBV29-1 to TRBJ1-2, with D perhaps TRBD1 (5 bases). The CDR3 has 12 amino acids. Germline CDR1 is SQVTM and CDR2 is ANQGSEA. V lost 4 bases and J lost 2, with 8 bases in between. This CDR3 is CSVAQVNYGYTF. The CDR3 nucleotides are TGCAGCGTTGCACAGGTGAACTATGGCTACACCTTC.

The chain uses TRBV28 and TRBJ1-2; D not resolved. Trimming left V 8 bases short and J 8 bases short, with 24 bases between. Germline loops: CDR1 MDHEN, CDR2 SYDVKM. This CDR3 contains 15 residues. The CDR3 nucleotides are TGTGCCAGCCAAACCCCCCAGCGCCCCGGTGGGGGCTACACCTTC. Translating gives CASQTPQRPGGGYTF.

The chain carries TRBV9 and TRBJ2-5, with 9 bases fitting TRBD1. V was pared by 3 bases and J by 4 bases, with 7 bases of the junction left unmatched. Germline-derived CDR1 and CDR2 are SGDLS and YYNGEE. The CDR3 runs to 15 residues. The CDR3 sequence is CASSARTGEIETQYF. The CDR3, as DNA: TGTGCCAGCAGCGCAAGGACAGGGGAGATAGAGACCCAGTACTTC.

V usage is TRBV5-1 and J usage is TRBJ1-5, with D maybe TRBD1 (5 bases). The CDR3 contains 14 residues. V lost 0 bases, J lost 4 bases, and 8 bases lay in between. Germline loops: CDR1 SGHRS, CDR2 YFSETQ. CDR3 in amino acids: CASSLEGVNQPQHF. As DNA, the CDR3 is TGCGCCAGCAGCTTGGAAGGGGTGAATCAGCCCCAGCATTTT. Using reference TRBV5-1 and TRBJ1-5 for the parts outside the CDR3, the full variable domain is KAGVTQTPRYLIKTRGQQVTLSCSPISGHRSVSWYQQTPGQGLQFLFEYFSETQRNKGNFPGRFSGRQFSNSRSEMNVSTLELGDSALYLCASSLEGVNQPQHFGDGTRLSIL.

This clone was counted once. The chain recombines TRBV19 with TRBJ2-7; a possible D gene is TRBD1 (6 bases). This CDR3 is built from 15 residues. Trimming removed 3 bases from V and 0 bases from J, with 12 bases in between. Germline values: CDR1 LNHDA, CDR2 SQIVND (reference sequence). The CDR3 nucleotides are TGTGCCAGTAGTATCTACCCAGGGGCCTCCTACGAGCAGTACTTC. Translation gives CASSIYPGASYEQYF.

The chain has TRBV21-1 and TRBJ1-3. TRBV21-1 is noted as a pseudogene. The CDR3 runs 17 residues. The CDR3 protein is CASSKVGDRPAGNTIYF. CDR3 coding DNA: TGTGCCAGCAGCAAAGTAGGAGATAGACCCGCTGGAAACACCATATATTTT.

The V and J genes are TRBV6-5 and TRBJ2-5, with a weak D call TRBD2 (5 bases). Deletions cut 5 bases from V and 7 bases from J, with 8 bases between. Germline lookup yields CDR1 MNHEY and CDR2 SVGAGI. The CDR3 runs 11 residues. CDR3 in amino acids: CASSPGRTQYF. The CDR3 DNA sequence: TGTGCCAGCAGTCCGGGGAGGACCCAGTACTTC.

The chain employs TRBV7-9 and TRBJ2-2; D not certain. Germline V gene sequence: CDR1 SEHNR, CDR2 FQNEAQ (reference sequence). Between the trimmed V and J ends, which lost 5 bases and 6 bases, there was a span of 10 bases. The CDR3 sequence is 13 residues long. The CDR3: CASSPLEAGELFF. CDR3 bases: TGTGCCAGCAGCCCCCTCGAGGCCGGGGAGCTGTTTTTT.

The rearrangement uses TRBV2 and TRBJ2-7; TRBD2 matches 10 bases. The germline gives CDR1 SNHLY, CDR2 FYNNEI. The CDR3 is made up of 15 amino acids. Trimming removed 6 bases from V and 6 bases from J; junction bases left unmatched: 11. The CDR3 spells CASRETSGLIREQYF. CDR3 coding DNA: TGTGCCAGCAGGGAGACTAGCGGGCTAATTCGCGAGCAGTACTTC.

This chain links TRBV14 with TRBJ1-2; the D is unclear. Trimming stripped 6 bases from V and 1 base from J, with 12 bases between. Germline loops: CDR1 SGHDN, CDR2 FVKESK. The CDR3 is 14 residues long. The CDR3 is CASSEAKFNYGYTF. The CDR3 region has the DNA TGTGCCAGCAGTGAGGCGAAGTTTAACTATGGCTACACCTTC.

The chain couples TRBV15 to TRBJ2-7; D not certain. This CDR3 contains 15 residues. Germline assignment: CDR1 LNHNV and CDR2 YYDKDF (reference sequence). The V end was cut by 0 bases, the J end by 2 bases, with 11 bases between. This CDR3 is CATSRDTLSPYEQYF. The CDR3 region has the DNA TGTGCCACCAGCAGAGATACTTTGAGTCCCTACGAGCAGTACTTC.

In DNA, the CDR3 is TGCGCCAGCAAGGGGTCCACCGGGGAGCTGTTTTTT. Encoded protein: CASKGSTGELFF. This chain links TRBV10-1 with TRBJ2-2; a weak D match, TRBD1 (5 bases). The CDR3 covers 12 residues. V lost 7 bases and J 4 bases, leaving 7 bases between the germline ends. Germline V gives CDR1 WNHNN, CDR2 SYGVQD (reference sequence).

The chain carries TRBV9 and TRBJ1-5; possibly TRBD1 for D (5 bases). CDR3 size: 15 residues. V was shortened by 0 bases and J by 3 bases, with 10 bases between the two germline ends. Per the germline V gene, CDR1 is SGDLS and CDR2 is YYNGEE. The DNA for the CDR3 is TGTGCCAGCAGCGTAGGGGGCAGCCCCAATCAGCCCCAGCATTTT. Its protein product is CASSVGGSPNQPQHF.

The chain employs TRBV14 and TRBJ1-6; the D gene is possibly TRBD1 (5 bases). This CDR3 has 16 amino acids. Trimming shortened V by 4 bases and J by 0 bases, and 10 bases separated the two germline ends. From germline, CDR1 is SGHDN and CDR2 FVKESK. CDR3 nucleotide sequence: TGTGCCAGCAGCCCTAGGACACTCTCCTATAATTCACCCCTCCACTTT. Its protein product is CASSPRTLSYNSPLHF. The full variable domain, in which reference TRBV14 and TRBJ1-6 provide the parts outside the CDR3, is EAGVTQFPSHSVIEKGQTVTLRCDPISGHDNLYWYRRVMGKEIKFLLHFVKESKQDESGMPNNRFLAERTGGTYSTLKVQPAELEDSGVYFCASSPRTLSYNSPLHFGNGTRLTVT.

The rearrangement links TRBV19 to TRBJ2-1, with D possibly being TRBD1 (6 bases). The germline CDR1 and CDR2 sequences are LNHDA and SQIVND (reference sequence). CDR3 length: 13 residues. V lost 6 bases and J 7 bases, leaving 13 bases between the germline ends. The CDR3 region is CASRRGQLNEQFF. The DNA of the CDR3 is TGTGCCAGTAGACGAGGACAGTTAAATGAGCAGTTCTTC.

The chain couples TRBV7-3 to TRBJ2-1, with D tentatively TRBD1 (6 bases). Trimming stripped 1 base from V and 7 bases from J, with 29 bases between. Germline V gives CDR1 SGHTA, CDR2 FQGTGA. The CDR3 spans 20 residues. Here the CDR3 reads CASSLKSGGLGQRDRNEQFF. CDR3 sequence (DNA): TGTGCCAGCAGCTTAAAATCGGGTGGGTTGGGACAACGGGATAGGAATGAGCAGTTCTTC. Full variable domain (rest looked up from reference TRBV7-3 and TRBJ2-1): GAGVSQTPSNKVTEKGKYVELRCDPISGHTALYWYRQSLGQGPEFLIYFQGTGAADDSGLPNDRFFAVRPEGSVSTLKIQRTERGDSAVYLCASSLKSGGLGQRDRNEQFFGPGTRLTVL.

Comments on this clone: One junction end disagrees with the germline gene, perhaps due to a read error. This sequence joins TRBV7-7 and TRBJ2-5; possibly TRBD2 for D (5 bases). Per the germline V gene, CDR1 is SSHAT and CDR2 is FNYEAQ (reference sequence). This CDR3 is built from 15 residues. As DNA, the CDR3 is TGTGCTAGCAGCTTAGTGCAAGGAGGCAGGGAGACCCAGTACTTC. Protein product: CASSLVQGGRETQYF.

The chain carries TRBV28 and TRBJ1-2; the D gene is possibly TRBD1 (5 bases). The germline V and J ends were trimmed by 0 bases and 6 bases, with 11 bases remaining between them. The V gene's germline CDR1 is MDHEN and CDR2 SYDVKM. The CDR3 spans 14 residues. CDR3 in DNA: TGTGCCAGCAGTTTATGGCCAGGGCCCAATGGCTACACCTTC. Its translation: CASSLWPGPNGYTF.

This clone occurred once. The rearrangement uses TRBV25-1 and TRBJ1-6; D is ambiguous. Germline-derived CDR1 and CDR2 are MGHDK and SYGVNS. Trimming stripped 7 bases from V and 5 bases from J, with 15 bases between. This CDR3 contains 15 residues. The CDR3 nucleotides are TGTGCCAGCACCGACCGCCAGGCTAATAATTCACCCCTCCACTTT. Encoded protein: CASTDRQANNSPLHF.